This T cell receptor beta chain was observed in a study of tumor-infiltrating lymphocytes in primary liver carcinoma. Across the whole study: Tissue type made little difference to sample yields of roughly 3.65 to 8 million productive TCRbeta reads. Notes on the study in general: Compared with tumor region pairs, tumor-adjacent and tumor-blood pairs overlapped less. Present in all five tumor regions were only about 7.5-25% of the top clones.

Trimming took 5 bases from V and 1 from J; bases not matched to a gene: 10. CDR1 and CDR2 from the germline V gene are SGHAT and FQNNGV. The CDR3 runs 17 residues. TCR beta cDNA came from about 0.55 ug total RNA, primed with a constant-region primer. Slightly modified ARM-PCR with three nested multiplex PCR rounds yielded TCR beta libraries. Running about 11 cycles apiece, the first two PCR rounds relied on TRBV1-TRBV30 forward primers together with a C-beta reverse primer. MiXCR, applied by TCRdb to the multiplex PCR reads, yields one record per CDR3 protein. The repertoire holds more than 75,000 distinct CDR3 sequences, with over 60% as singletons. A remark on this clonotype: Antigen unknown.

Extraction of RNA together with DNA used roughly 20-32 mg of unsorted bulk tissue. Every tumor sample analyzed contained over 85% viable tumor cells. The chain combines TRBV11-2 with TRBJ2-7; TRBD2 agrees at 11 bases. This receptor was taken from a man aged 40-55 years with primary liver carcinoma and hepatitis B virus infection. Material: liver tumor tissue from sampling region 1. The subset: tumor region T1, superior pole. The CDR3 nucleotides are TGTGCCAGCAGCCGGGGACTAGCGGATTCCGCTTCCTACGAGCAGTACTTC. As protein: CASSRGLADSASYEQYF.